The 27 T cell receptor beta chains presented below share a single source sample, sequenced in a study of blood T cell repertoires in COVID-19. Sequencing used immunoSEQ multiplex PCR; TCRdb keeps in-frame clones, though not all of them. Among 150,000 or so clones listed, 75% to 80% were seen once. The material sequenced was PBMCs or T cells enriched from blood (not recorded which). The origin of the receptors is a woman in her fifties or sixties who had recovered from COVID-19.

The V call is TRBV18, the J call TRBJ1-1; the match to TRBD1 covers 7 bases. Germline V gene data show CDR1 as KGHSH and CDR2 as LQKENI. V lost 2 bases and J lost 1; bases outside the gene matches: 4. The CDR3 has 15 residues. Here the CDR3 DNA reads TGTGCCAGCTCACCATTAACAGGGGAGAACACTGAAGCTTTCTTT. Residues: CASSPLTGENTEAFF.

The rearrangement uses TRBV11-2 and TRBJ2-7; D perhaps matches TRBD2 (7 bases). Trimming took 0 bases from V and 6 from J, leaving 18 bases between them. CDR1 and CDR2 (germline): SGHAT, FQNNGV. CDR3 length equals 16 residues. The DNA of the CDR3 is TGTGCCAGCAGCTTAGATAGGGGGGGCACACGCGGCGAGCAGTACTTC. Amino acid sequence: CASSLDRGGTRGEQYF. Together with reference TRBV11-2 and TRBJ2-7, the CDR3 gives the full variable domain: EAGVAQSPRYKIIEKRQSVAFWCNPISGHATLYWYQQILGQGPKLLIQFQNNGVVDDSQLPKDRFSAERLKGVDSTLKIQPAKLEDSAVYLCASSLDRGGTRGEQYFGPGTRLTVT.

This clone was counted between two and nine times. J is TRBJ2-1 and V is TRBV9; a weak D match, TRBD2 (5 bases). The germline CDR1 and CDR2 sequences are SGDLS and YYNGEE. The V end lost 4 bases, the J end lost 9 bases, and 11 bases lay between the germline ends. The CDR3 has 12 amino acids. CDR3 residues: CASSPGEGEQFF. CDR3 nucleotides: TGTGCCAGCAGCCCCGGAGAGGGTGAGCAGTTCTTC.

The count of this clone is one. The J gene is TRBJ1-1, the V gene TRBV30; possibly TRBD1 for D (5 bases). CDR1 is GTSNPN, CDR2 SVGIG, per germline (reference sequence). CDR3 length equals 15 residues. The V end was cut by 1 base, the J end by 0 bases, with 12 bases between. CDR3 sequence (DNA): TGTGCCTGGAGTGCGGTCGGCAGGGTGAACACTGAAGCTTTCTTT. It translates to CAWSAVGRVNTEAFF.

In this sample, this clone turned up a few times. The V and J genes are TRBV6-5 and TRBJ2-7; TRBD2 matches at 8 bases. V lost 5 bases to trimming and J lost 9 bases; unmatched junction nucleotides: 3. The CDR3 length is 11 residues. Germline V gives CDR1 MNHEY, CDR2 SVGAGI. The CDR3 spells CASSQTSAQYF. The CDR3 DNA reads as TGTGCCAGCAGTCAGACTAGCGCGCAGTACTTC.

This chain connects TRBV19 to TRBJ1-5; D unresolved. Germline lookup yields CDR1 LNHDA and CDR2 SQIVND (reference sequence). V was pared by 8 bases and J by 3 bases, with 11 bases between. The CDR3 contains 13 residues. The CDR3 is CASDHSPNQPQHF. The CDR3 DNA sequence: TGTGCCAGTGATCACAGTCCCAATCAGCCCCAGCATTTT.

The V gene is TRBV27, the J gene TRBJ2-2; D not resolved. V gave up 3 bases and J gave up 3 bases, with 17 bases separating them. The CDR3 loop spans 17 amino acids. Germline-derived CDR1 and CDR2 are MNHEY and SMNVEV (reference sequence). This CDR3 is CASSLFTPWLDTGELFF. The DNA of the CDR3 is TGTGCCAGCAGTTTGTTCACGCCCTGGCTAGACACCGGGGAGCTGTTTTTT.

This sequence joins TRBV7-9 and TRBJ1-6; 7 bases match TRBD1. Germline V gives CDR1 SEHNR, CDR2 FQNEAQ (reference sequence). V trimming: 6 bases; J trimming: 9 bases; junction bases outside the gene matches: 8. The CDR3 sequence is 14 residues long. CDR3 DNA: TGTGCCAGCAGACAAGACAGGGACGGTTCACCCCTCCACTTT. Its translation: CASRQDRDGSPLHF. Full variable domain (remainder filled in from reference TRBV7-9 and TRBJ1-6): DTGVSQNPRHKITKRGQNVTFRCDPISEHNRLYWYRQTLGQGPEFLTYFQNEAQLEKSRLLSDRFSAERPKGSFSTLEIQRTEQGDSAMYLCASRQDRDGSPLHFGNGTRLTVT.

The chain joins TRBV10-3 to TRBJ1-3, with a possible D match to TRBD1 (5 bases). Trimming stripped 0 bases from V and 2 bases from J, with 14 bases between. The length of the CDR3 is 17 residues. Germline values: CDR1 ENHRY, CDR2 SYGVKD. The CDR3 region has the DNA TGTGCCATCAGTGAGTCGAGCGGGGGTTACGCTGGAAACACCATATATTTT. Encoded protein: CAISESSGGYAGNTIYF.

The CDR3 region has the DNA TGTGCCAGCAAGCAGGGGCTAACCGGGGAGCTGTTTTTT. It yields the protein CASKQGLTGELFF. J is TRBJ2-2 and V is TRBV27, with D perhaps matching TRBD1 (6 bases). The length of the CDR3 is 13 residues. The germline V and J ends were trimmed by 7 bases and 5 bases, with 11 bases remaining between them. Looked up from germline, CDR1 is MNHEY and CDR2 is SMNVEV (reference sequence).

The V call is TRBV6-2 or TRBV6-3, the J call TRBJ2-2; D is unresolved. CDR3 length equals 13 residues. Germline CDR1 reads MNHEY; CDR2 reads SVGEGT. With 4 bases removed from V and 6 bases from J, the gap between germline ends came to 9 bases. For the CDR3, the DNA is TGTGCCAGCAGTTTACTCCCTTCCGGGGAGCTGTTTTTT. This codes for CASSLLPSGELFF.

CDR3 loop: CASSSGQATNEKLFF. Here the CDR3 DNA reads TGTGCCAGCAGCTCCGGACAGGCTACTAATGAAAAACTGTTTTTT. V usage is TRBV7-9 and J usage is TRBJ1-4; 7 bases line up with TRBD1. CDR1 is SEHNR and CDR2 is FQNEAQ in the germline V gene (reference sequence). The V gene end was trimmed by 4 bases and the J gene end by 2 bases; junction bases not matched to a gene: 4. The CDR3 length is 15 residues.

This chain connects TRBV18 to TRBJ1-1; 7 bases are shared with TRBD1. Germline loops: CDR1 KGHSH, CDR2 LQKENI. V was pared by 2 bases and J by 4 bases, with 4 bases of the junction left unmatched. CDR3 length: 14 residues. The CDR3, as DNA: TGTGCCAGCTCACCAAGGGCAGGGGGCACTGAAGCTTTCTTT. Its protein product is CASSPRAGGTEAFF.

The CDR3 region has the DNA TGTGCCAGCAGTTTCGTGGCCCCTGGGCGGGATGAAAAACTGTTTTTT. Its protein product is CASSFVAPGRDEKLFF. V and J are TRBV27 and TRBJ1-4; D is undetermined. The CDR3 consists of 16 residues. Germline V CDR1 and CDR2: MNHEY, SMNVEV (reference sequence). The V gene lost 3 bases and the J gene lost 6 bases, with 17 bases spanning the gap.

The chain links TRBV10-3 to TRBJ2-7; tentative D call: TRBD2 (6 bases). There are 13 residues in the CDR3. CDR1 is ENHRY and CDR2 is SYGVKD in the germline V gene. Trimming removed 6 bases from V and 3 bases from J, with 12 bases in between. The CDR3 here is CAIRAEGLYEQYF. CDR3 coding DNA: TGTGCCATCAGGGCGGAGGGTCTCTACGAGCAGTACTTC.

This clone was counted a single time. The chain employs TRBV3-1 (or the pseudogene TRBV3-2) and TRBJ2-1; perhaps TRBD2 as D (6 bases). V lost 4 bases and J 3 bases, leaving 10 bases between the germline ends. Germline assignment: CDR1 LGHDT and CDR2 YNNKEL (reference sequence). This CDR3 is built from 14 residues. CDR3 in DNA: TGTGCCAGCAGCCGTAGCGGAGTCTACAATGAGCAGTTCTTC. Protein: CASSRSGVYNEQFF.

J is TRBJ1-2 and V is TRBV9; 10 nucleotides agree with TRBD1. J gave up 2 bases and V 0 bases, and 4 bases lay outside the gene matches. Per germline, CDR1 SGDLS and CDR2 YYNGEE. The CDR3 is made up of 16 amino acids. The CDR3 nucleotides read TGTGCCAGCAGCGTAGCTCCGACAGGGGGCAACTATGGCTACACCTTC. Amino acids: CASSVAPTGGNYGYTF.

This rearrangement joins TRBV7-2 to TRBJ2-7; 10 positions match TRBD1. CDR3 length: 14 residues. The germline CDR1 and CDR2 sequences are SGHTA and FQGNSA. V dropped 5 bases and J dropped 7; count of bases not matched to a gene: 8. CDR3 bases: TGTGCCAGCAGCCCCGGGACAGGGGCTGGTGAGCAGTACTTC. Its protein product is CASSPGTGAGEQYF.

The chain joins TRBV5-1 to TRBJ1-6; 7 bases match TRBD1. Trimming took 0 bases from V and 8 from J; bases not matched to a gene: 8. The CDR3 length is 16 residues. CDR1 SGHRS and CDR2 YFSETQ come from the germline V gene. This CDR3 reads CASSLASGTVDSPLHF. The CDR3 DNA sequence: TGCGCCAGCAGCTTGGCCTCCGGGACAGTTGATTCACCCCTCCACTTT.

This rearrangement joins TRBV5-6 to TRBJ2-2; unclear D gene. CDR1 and CDR2 from the germline V gene are SGHDT and YYEEEE. This CDR3 has 12 amino acids. V lost 0 bases and J lost 9, with 6 bases in between. In DNA, the CDR3 is TGTGCCAGCAGCTTGGGTAGCAGGGAGCTGTTTTTT. Translating it yields CASSLGSRELFF. Complete variable domain (other parts from reference TRBV5-6 and TRBJ2-2): DAGVTQSPTHLIKTRGQQVTLRCSPKSGHDTVSWYQQALGQGPQFIFQYYEEEERQRGNFPDRFSGHQFPNYSSELNVNALLLGDSALYLCASSLGSRELFFGEGSRLTVL.

The chain carries TRBV30 and TRBJ1-2, with a possible D match to TRBD1 (6 bases). CDR3 length: 13 residues. The V and J ends lost 3 bases and 4 bases respectively, with 12 bases between them. CDR1 is GTSNPN and CDR2 is SVGIG in the germline V gene (reference sequence). The CDR3 nucleotides are TGTGCCTGGAGAGGCAGGGGCGGCTATGGCTACACCTTC. This encodes CAWRGRGGYGYTF.

The rearrangement uses TRBV5-4 and TRBJ1-3; TRBD1 agrees at 7 bases. Unmatched junction bases numbered 10, after V lost 8 bases and J lost 5 bases. This CDR3 region has 14 residues. Looked up from germline, CDR1 is SGHNT and CDR2 is YYREEE (reference sequence). The CDR3 reads CASSKGTERNTIYF. In DNA, the CDR3 is TGTGCCAGTAGCAAAGGGACAGAGAGAAACACCATATATTTT. Looking up the rest from reference TRBV5-4 and TRBJ1-3 gives the full variable domain: ETGVTQSPTHLIKTRGQQVTLRCSSQSGHNTVSWYQQALGQGPQFIFQYYREEENGRGNFPPRFSGLQFPNYSSELNVNALELDDSALYLCASSKGTERNTIYFGEGSWLTVV.

V and J are TRBV6-5 and TRBJ1-2, with D possibly TRBD1 on 5 matching bases. The length of the CDR3 is 12 residues. V gave up 10 bases and J gave up 2 bases, with 11 bases separating them. From germline, CDR1 is MNHEY and CDR2 SVGAGI. The CDR3, as DNA: TGTGCCACTTTGACAGTGAACTATGGCTACACCTTC. Translating it yields CATLTVNYGYTF.

This sequence joins TRBV9 and TRBJ1-4; 7 nucleotides align to TRBD1. Losses at the gene ends were 4 bases for V and 1 base for J; bases not matched to a gene: 7. Germline V gene data show CDR1 as SGDLS and CDR2 as YYNGEE. This CDR3 region has 16 residues. The CDR3 DNA follows: TGTGCCAGCAGCCCTTACCAGGGGGGAACTAATGAAAAACTGTTTTTT. Translated: CASSPYQGGTNEKLFF.

V gene TRBV7-9 combines with J gene TRBJ1-1, with 7 nucleotides matching TRBD1. CDR3 length equals 11 residues. In germline, CDR1 is SEHNR, CDR2 FQNEAQ (reference sequence). V was clipped by 5 bases and J by 11 bases; unmatched bases: 5. The CDR3 nucleotides are TGTGCCAGCAGCCGACAGGGAGACGCTTTCTTT. This sequence encodes CASSRQGDAFF.

V and J are TRBV7-3 and TRBJ2-2, with 9 positions matching TRBD2. CDR1 and CDR2 (germline): SGHTA, FQGTGA. The CDR3 contains 14 residues. V lost 5 bases to trimming and J lost 8 bases; unmatched junction nucleotides: 6. CDR3 DNA sequence: TGTGCCAGCAGCCAAGATCTAGCGGGAGGGGAGCTGTTTTTT. Protein: CASSQDLAGGELFF.

The gene calls are TRBV9 and TRBJ2-1; TRBD1 matches at 10 bases. CDR3 length equals 17 residues. V was pared by 0 bases and J by 7 bases, with 10 bases of the junction left unmatched. CDR1 is SGDLS and CDR2 is YYNGEE in the germline V gene. As DNA, the CDR3 is TGTGCCAGCAGCGTAGAAGCTTCGAGACAGGGGGCAAATGAGCAGTTCTTC. Its protein is CASSVEASRQGANEQFF.